The clone carrying this T cell receptor (beta chain) was seen many times. The antigen remains unidentified. All TCR cDNA molecules were individually tagged with a unique molecular identifier. TCRdb reanalysed the 5' RACE reads using MiXCR and keeps one entry per CDR3 protein. The profile covers 20,000 to 30,000 distinct CDR3 sequences, with around 9.2% appearing a single time and around 7.7% taken by the ten largest. Documented time point: sample taken at primary tumor resection. These data originate in a study of spatial heterogeneity in lung cancer. The study, taken as a whole, reports: Tumors with more nonsynonymous mutations had more expanded intratumoral alpha and beta TCRs.

This CDR3 has 16 residues. V dropped 0 bases and J dropped 3 bases, with 14 bases sitting between them. Germline CDR1 MNHEY, CDR2 SVGAGI. Sample: lung tumor tissue, taken at surgery. The chain employs TRBV6-5 and TRBJ1-1, with D hard to call. The TCR sequence derives from a male donor with early-stage non-small cell lung cancer. CDR3 bases: TGTGCCAGCAGTTACTCGTATGCATACGGGGACACTGAAGCTTTCTTT. It encodes CASSYSYAYGDTEAFF.